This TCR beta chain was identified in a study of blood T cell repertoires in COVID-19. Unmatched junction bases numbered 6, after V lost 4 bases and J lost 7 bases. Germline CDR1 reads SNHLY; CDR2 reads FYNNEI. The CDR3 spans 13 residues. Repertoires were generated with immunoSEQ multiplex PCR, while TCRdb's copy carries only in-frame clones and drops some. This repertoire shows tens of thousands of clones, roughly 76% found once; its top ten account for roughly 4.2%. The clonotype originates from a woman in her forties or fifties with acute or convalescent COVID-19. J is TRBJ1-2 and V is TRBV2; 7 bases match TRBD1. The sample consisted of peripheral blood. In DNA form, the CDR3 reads TGTGCCAGCAGTGTCGGGACAGTCTCTGGCTACACCTTC. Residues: CASSVGTVSGYTF.